Sequencing of this TCR beta chain was carried out in a study of cytomegalovirus exposure and HLA in healthy donors. Researchers ran the PCR with 60 Vbeta and 13 Jbeta primers. Some clones are missing from TCRdb's copy, which holds only in-frame ones; the method was immunoSEQ multiplex PCR. The sample has 100,000 or so clones. The V gene's germline CDR1 is SGHVS and CDR2 FNYEAQ. The germline V and J ends were trimmed by 5 bases and 5 bases, with 18 bases remaining between them. The length of the CDR3 is 15 residues. Although they were nominally healthy when sampled, donors likely had unrecorded immune exposures.

This receptor was obtained from a woman aged 30 to 39 in good health and CMV-seronegative. The rearrangement links TRBV7-6 to TRBJ2-5; D possibly corresponds to TRBD2 (6 bases). Sequenced sample: PBMCs. The CDR3: CASSPSRRGRETQYF. Here the CDR3 DNA reads TGTGCCAGCAGCCCCTCACGGAGGGGCCGGGAGACCCAGTACTTC.